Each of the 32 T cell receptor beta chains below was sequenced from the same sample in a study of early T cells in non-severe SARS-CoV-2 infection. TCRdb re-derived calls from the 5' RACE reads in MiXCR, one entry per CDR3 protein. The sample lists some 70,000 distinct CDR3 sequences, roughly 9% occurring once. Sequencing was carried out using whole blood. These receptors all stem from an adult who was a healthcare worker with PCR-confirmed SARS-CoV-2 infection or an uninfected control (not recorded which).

As DNA, the CDR3 is TGCAGTGCGTGGGAGAGGGTCACCGGGGAGCTGTTTTTT. Amino acids: CSAWERVTGELFF. The J gene is TRBJ2-2, the V gene TRBV20-1; TRBD2 is a possible D gene (5 bases). The germline CDR1 and CDR2 sequences are DFQATT and SNEGSKA (reference sequence). This CDR3 comprises 13 residues. Trimming removed 6 bases at V and 4 bases at J, with 12 bases between.

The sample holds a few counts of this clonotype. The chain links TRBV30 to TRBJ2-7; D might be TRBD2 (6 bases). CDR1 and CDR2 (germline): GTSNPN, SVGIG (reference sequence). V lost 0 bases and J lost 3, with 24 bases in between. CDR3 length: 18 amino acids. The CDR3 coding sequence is TGTGCCTGGAGTGTGGATCTGATCGGGACGGGGACTCGCTACGAGCAGTACTTC. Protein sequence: CAWSVDLIGTGTRYEQYF.

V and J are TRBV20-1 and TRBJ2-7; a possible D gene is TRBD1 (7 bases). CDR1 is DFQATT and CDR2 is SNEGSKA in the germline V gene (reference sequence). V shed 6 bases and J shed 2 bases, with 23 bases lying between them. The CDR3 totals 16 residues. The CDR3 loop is CSAEGAASVHTYEQYF. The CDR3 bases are TGCAGTGCAGAGGGGGCGGCTAGCGTACACACCTACGAGCAGTACTTC.

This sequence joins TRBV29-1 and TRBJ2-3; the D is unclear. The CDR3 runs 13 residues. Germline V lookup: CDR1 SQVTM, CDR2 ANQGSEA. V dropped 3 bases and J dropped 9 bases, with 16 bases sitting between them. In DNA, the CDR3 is TGCAGCGTTGACCAGGACCCTCTTTTCACGCAGTATTTT. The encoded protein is CSVDQDPLFTQYF.

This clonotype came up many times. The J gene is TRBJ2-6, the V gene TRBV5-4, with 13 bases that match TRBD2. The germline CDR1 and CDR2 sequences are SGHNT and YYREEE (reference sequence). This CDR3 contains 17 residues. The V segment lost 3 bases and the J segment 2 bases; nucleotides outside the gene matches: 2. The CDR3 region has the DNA TGTGCCAGCAGCTCAGGACTAGCGGGAGCTGGGGCCAACGTCCTGACTTTC. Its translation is CASSSGLAGAGANVLTF.

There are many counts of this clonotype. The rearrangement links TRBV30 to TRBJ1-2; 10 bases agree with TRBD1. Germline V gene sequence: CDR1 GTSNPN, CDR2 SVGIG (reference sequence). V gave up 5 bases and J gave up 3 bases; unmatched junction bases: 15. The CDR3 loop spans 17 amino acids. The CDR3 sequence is CAWSKEHRTGGDYGYTF. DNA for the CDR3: TGTGCCTGGTCGAAGGAGCATCGGACAGGGGGAGACTATGGCTACACCTTC. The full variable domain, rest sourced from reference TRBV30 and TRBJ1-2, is SQTIHQWPATLVQPVGSPLSLECTVEGTSNPNLYWYRQAAGRGLQLLFYSVGIGQISSEVPQNLSASRPQDRQFILSSKKLLLSDSGFYLCAWSKEHRTGGDYGYTFGSGTRLTVV.

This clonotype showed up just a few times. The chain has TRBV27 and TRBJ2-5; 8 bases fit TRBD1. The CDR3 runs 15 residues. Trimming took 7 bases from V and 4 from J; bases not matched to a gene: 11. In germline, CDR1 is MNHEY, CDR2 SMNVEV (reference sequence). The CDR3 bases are TGTGCCAGCACCCAGGTCGGGACAGGAGGAGAGACCCAGTACTTC. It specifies CASTQVGTGGETQYF.

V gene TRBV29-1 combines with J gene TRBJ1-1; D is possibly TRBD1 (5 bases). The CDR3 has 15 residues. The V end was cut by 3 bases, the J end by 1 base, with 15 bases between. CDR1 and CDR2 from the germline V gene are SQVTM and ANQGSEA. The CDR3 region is CSVDNPGTENTEAFF. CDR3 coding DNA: TGCAGCGTTGATAACCCCGGGACGGAGAACACTGAAGCTTTCTTT. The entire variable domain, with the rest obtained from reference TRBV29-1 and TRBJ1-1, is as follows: SAVISQKPSRDICQRGTSLTIQCQVDSQVTMMFWYRQQPGQSLTLIATANQGSEATYESGFVIDKFPISRPNLTFSTLTVSNMSPEDSSIYLCSVDNPGTENTEAFFGQGTRLTVV.

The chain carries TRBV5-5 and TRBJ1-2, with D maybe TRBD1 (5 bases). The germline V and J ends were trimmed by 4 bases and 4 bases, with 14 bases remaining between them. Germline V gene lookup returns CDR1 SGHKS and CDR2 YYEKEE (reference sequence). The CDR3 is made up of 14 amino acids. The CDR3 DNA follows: TGTGCCAGCAGCCCGGAGGGGCGAGCCTATGGCTACACCTTC. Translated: CASSPEGRAYGYTF.

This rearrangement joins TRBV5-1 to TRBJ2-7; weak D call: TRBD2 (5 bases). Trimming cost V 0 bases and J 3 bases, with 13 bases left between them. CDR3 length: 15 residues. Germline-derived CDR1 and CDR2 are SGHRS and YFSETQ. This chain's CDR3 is CASSLAVLADYEQYF. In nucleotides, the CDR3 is TGCGCCAGCAGCTTGGCCGTGCTAGCAGACTACGAGCAGTACTTC.

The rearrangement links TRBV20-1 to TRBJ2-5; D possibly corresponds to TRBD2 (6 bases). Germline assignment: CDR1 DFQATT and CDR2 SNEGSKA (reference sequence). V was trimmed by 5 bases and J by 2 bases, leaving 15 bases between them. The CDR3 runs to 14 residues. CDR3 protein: CSAPGLPGQETQYF. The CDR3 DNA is TGCAGTGCTCCGGGACTCCCCGGACAAGAGACCCAGTACTTC.

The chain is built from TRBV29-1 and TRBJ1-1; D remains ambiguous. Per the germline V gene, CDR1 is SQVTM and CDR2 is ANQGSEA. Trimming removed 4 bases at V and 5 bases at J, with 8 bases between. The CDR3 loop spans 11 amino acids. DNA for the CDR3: TGCAGCGTTGGAGGGCTAACTGAAGCTTTCTTT. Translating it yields CSVGGLTEAFF.

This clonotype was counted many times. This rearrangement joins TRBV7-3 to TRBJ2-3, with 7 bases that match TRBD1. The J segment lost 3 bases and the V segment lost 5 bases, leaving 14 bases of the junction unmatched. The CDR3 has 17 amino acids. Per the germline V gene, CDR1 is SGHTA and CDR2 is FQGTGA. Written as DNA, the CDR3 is TGTGCCAGCAGCGTTCGACAGACAGGGATGAGTACAGATACGCAGTATTTT. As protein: CASSVRQTGMSTDTQYF.

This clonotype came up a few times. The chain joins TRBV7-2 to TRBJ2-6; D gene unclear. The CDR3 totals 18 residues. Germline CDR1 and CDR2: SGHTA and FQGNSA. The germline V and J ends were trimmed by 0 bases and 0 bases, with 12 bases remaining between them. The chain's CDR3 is CASSLASPQTSGANVLTF. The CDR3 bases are TGTGCCAGCAGCTTAGCCAGCCCTCAGACCTCTGGGGCCAACGTCCTGACTTTC.

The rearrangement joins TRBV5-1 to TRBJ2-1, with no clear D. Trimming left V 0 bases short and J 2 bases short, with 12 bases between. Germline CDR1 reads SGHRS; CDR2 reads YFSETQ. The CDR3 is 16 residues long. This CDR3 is CASSLDAPGPYNEQFF. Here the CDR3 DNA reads TGCGCCAGCAGCTTGGACGCCCCAGGACCCTACAATGAGCAGTTCTTC.

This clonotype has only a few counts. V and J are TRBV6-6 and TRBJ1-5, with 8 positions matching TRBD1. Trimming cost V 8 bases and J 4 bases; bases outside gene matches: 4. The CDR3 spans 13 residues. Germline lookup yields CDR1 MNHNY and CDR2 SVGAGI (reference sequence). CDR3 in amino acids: CASRTGFNQPQHF. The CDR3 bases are TGTGCCAGCCGGACAGGGTTTAATCAGCCCCAGCATTTT.

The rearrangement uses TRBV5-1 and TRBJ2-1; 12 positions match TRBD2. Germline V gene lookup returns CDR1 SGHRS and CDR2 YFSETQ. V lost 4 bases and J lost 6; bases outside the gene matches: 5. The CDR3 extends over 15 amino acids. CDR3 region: CASSLTSGSGNEQFF. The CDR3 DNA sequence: TGCGCCAGCAGCCTGACTAGCGGGAGTGGCAATGAGCAGTTCTTC.

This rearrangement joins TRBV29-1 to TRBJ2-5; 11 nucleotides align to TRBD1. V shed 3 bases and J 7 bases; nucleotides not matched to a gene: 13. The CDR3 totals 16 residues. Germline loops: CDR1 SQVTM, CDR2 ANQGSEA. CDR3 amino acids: CSVDRSGQGAPGTQYF. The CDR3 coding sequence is TGCAGCGTTGATCGATCAGGACAGGGGGCGCCCGGGACCCAGTACTTC.

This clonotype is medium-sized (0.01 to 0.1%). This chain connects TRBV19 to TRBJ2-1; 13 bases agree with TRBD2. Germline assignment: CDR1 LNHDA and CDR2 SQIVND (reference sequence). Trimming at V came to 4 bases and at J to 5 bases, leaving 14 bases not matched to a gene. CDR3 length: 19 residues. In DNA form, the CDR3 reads TGTGCCAGTAGTACCGGACTAGCGGGAGTGGTTCTACGGAACAATGAGCAGTTCTTC. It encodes CASSTGLAGVVLRNNEQFF.

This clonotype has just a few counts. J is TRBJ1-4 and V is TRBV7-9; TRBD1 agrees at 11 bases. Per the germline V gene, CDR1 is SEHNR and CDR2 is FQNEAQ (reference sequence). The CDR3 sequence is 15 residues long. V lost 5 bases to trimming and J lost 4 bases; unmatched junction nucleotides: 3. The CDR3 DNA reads TGTGCCAGCAGCCCGGGGACAGGGGGTAATGAAAAACTGTTTTTT. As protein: CASSPGTGGNEKLFF. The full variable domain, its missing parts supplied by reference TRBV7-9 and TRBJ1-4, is DTGVSQNPRHKITKRGQNVTFRCDPISEHNRLYWYRQTLGQGPEFLTYFQNEAQLEKSRLLSDRFSAERPKGSFSTLEIQRTEQGDSAMYLCASSPGTGGNEKLFFGSGTQLSVL.

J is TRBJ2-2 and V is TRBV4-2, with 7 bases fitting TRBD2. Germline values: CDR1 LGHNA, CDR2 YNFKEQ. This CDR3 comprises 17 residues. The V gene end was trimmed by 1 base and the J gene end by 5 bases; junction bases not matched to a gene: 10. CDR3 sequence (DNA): TGTGCCAGCAGCCAAGGGAATGGCGGGAGAAGGACCGGGGAGCTGTTTTTT. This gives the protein CASSQGNGGRRTGELFF.

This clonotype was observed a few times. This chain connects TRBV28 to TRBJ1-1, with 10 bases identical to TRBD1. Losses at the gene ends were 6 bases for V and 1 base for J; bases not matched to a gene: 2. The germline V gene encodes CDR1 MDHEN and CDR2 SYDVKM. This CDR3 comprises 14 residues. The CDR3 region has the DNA TGTGCCAGCAGGGGGACAGGGGAGAACACTGAAGCTTTCTTT. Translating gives CASRGTGENTEAFF.

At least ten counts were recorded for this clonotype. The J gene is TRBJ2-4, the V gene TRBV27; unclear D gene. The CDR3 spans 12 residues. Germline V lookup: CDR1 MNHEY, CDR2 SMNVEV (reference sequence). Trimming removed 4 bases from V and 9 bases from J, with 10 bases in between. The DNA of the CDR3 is TGTGCCAGCAGTTCCCCCGTGGGCATTCAGTACTTC. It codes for CASSSPVGIQYF.

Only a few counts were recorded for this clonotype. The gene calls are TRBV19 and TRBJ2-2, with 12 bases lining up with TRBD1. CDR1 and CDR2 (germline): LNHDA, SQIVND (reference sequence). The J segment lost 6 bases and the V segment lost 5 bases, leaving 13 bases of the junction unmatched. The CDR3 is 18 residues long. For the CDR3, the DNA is TGTGCCAGTAGTGTCGGGACAGGGGGCCCCACCTATCCCGGGGAGCTGTTTTTT. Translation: CASSVGTGGPTYPGELFF.

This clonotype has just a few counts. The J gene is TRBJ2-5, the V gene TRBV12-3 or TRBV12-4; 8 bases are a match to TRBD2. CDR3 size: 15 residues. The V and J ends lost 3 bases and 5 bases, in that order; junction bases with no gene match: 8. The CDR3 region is CASSFNSGSVETQYF. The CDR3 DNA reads TGTGCCAGCAGTTTCAACAGCGGGAGTGTCGAGACCCAGTACTTC.

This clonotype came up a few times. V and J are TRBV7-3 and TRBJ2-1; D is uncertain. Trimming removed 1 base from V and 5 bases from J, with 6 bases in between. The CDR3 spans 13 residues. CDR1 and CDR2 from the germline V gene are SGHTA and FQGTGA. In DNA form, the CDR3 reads TGTGCCAGCAGCTTAAACCGGGACAATGAGCAGTTCTTC. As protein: CASSLNRDNEQFF.

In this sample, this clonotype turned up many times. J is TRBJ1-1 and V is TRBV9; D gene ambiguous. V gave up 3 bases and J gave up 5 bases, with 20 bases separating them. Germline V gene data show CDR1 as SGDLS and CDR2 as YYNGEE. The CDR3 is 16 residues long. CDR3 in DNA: TGTGCCAGCAGCGCAGGATCATTGGGGTTTCAAACTGAAGCTTTCTTT. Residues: CASSAGSLGFQTEAFF.

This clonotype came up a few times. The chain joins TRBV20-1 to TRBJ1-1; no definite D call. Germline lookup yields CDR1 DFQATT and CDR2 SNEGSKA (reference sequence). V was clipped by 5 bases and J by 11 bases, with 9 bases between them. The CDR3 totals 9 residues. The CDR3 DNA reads TGCAGTGCTTCGCGGATGGCTTTCTTT. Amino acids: CSASRMAFF.

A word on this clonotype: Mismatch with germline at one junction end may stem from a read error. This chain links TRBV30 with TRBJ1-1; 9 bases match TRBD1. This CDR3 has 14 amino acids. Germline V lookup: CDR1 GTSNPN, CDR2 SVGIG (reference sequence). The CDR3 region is CTWRPTGGNTEAFF. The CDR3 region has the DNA TGTACCTGGAGGCCGACAGGGGGAAATACTGAAGCTTTCTTT.

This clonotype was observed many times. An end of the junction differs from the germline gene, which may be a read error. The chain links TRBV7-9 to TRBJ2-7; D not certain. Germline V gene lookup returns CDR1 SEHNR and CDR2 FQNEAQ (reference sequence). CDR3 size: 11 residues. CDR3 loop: CASSSTGRANF. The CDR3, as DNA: TGTGCCAGCAGCTCCACGGGCCGGGCGAACTTC.

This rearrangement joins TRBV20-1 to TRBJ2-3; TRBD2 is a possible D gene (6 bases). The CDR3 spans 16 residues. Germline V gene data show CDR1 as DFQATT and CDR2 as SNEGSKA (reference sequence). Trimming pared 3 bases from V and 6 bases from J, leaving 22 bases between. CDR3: CSAREGIAVVLDTQYF. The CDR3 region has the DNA TGCAGTGCTAGGGAGGGTATAGCTGTCGTTCTGGATACGCAGTATTTT.

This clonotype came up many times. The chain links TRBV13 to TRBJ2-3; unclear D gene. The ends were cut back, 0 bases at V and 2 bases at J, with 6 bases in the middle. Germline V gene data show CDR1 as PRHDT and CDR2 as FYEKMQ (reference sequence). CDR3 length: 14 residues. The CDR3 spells CASSLGGYTDTQYF. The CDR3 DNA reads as TGTGCCAGCAGCTTAGGGGGTTACACAGATACGCAGTATTTT.